This is a list of T cell receptor beta chains from one sample in a study of T cells in Graves' hyperthyroidism and ophthalmopathy. Each CDR3 protein is one row after TCRdb ran MiXCR on the multiplex PCR reads. The sample comprises approximately 410,000 distinct CDR3 sequences, about 15% of which are singletons, and about 12% rests with the top ten. The sequenced material came from blood. These receptors all stem from a man aged 18 to 35 with Graves' ophthalmopathy. Both conserved end residues are part of each CDR3. A D gene is named only where the DNA matches it firmly. A row's size may be missing; if present it is once, few, many or a size class.

CASSYVGETQYF	TGTGCCAGCAGTTATGTAGGGGAGACCCAGTACTTC	.	TRBV11-3	many	TRBJ2-5
CAFSTYPDAFF	TGTGCCTTCTCAACCTACCCTGATGCTTTCTTT	.	TRBV30	many	TRBJ1-1
CASSFLTGQETQYF	TGTGCCAGCAGCTTTTTGACAGGCCAAGAGACCCAGTACTTC	.	TRBV5-6	many	TRBJ2-5
CASSVGHISMNTEAFF	TGTGCCAGCAGTGTAGGTCACATCTCCATGAACACTGAAGCTTTCTTT	.	TRBV25-1	few	TRBJ1-1
CASSLGVNEQFF	TGTGCCAGCAGCTTAGGTGTAAATGAGCAGTTCTTC	.	TRBV7-8	many	TRBJ2-1
CASSPGGGGSYNEQFF	TGTGCCAGCAGCCCCGGGGGCGGAGGCTCCTACAATGAGCAGTTCTTC	.	TRBV7-9	few	TRBJ2-1
CACMSLNTEAFF	TGTGCCTGTATGAGCCTGAACACTGAAGCTTTCTTT	.	TRBV12-3/TRBV12-4	.	TRBJ1-1
CASSLEVLDLQETQYF	TGTGCCAGCAGCTTAGAAGTCCTAGATCTCCAAGAGACCCAGTACTTC	.	TRBV11-2	many	TRBJ2-5
CASSSGVSTYNEQFF	TGTGCCAGCAGTAGTGGGGTCTCCACCTACAATGAGCAGTTCTTC	.	TRBV12-3/TRBV12-4	once	TRBJ2-1
CASSRQGWGSYNEQFF	TGCGCCAGCAGTCGACAGGGGTGGGGGTCCTACAATGAGCAGTTCTTC	TRBD1	TRBV5-1	many	TRBJ2-1
CATSRGTESNQPQHF	TGTGCCACCAGTCGGGGGACAGAGAGCAATCAGCCCCAGCATTTT	TRBD1	TRBV24-1	many	TRBJ1-5
CSARRNLGQPQHF	TGCAGTGCGCGTAGGAATTTAGGCCAGCCCCAGCATTTT	.	TRBV20-1	many	TRBJ1-5
CASSRWQGGNEQFF	TGTGCCAGCAGTAGATGGCAGGGGGGCAATGAGCAGTTCTTC	.	TRBV7-2	.	TRBJ2-1
CASSPYGQLNEKLFF	TGTGCCAGCAGCCCCTACGGACAGCTTAATGAAAAACTGTTTTTT	.	TRBV9	.	TRBJ1-4
CASSRNEQFF	TGTGCCAGCAGCAGGAATGAGCAGTTCTTC	.	TRBV12-3/TRBV12-4	many	TRBJ2-1
CASSLSRAEQFF	TGTGCCAGCAGCTTAAGCCGGGCAGAGCAGTTCTTC	.	TRBV5-6	.	TRBJ2-1
CAIKSFGGDGTEAFF	TGTGCCATCAAATCGTTTGGAGGTGATGGCACTGAAGCTTTCTTT	.	TRBV10-3	few	TRBJ1-1
CASSYSRTGTYEQYF	TGTGCCAGCAGTTACAGCAGGACAGGGACGTACGAGCAGTACTTC	TRBD1	TRBV6-5	.	TRBJ2-7
CASSSITSGSYEQYF	TGTGCCAGCAGCTCGATTACTAGCGGATCCTACGAGCAGTACTTC	TRBD2	TRBV11-3	.	TRBJ2-7
CASSEGAYNSPLHF	TGCGCCAGCAGCGAGGGGGCATATAATTCACCCCTCCACTTT	TRBD1	TRBV10-1	few	TRBJ1-6
CASSLSTGMYEAFF	TGTGCCAGCTCACTATCCACAGGGATGTATGAAGCTTTCTTT	.	TRBV18	.	TRBJ1-1
CASSPGLVKFHNEQFF	TGTGCCAGCAGCCCAGGACTAGTGAAGTTCCACAATGAGCAGTTCTTC	TRBD2	TRBV7-2	.	TRBJ2-1
CASSPTVGGELFF	TGTGCCAGCAGCCCTACGGTGGGTGGGGAGCTGTTTTTT	.	TRBV14	few	TRBJ2-2
CASSLVWGRPQGYEQYF	TGTGCCAGCAGCTTGGTGTGGGGGCGCCCCCAGGGTTACGAGCAGTACTTC	.	TRBV5-5	.	TRBJ2-7
CASSPEFQETQYF	TGCGCCAGCAGCCCGGAGTTCCAAGAGACCCAGTACTTC	.	TRBV10-1	few	TRBJ2-5
CASSLAYGHHSRKTDSGNTIYF	TGTGCCAGCAGCTTAGCTTACGGGCACCACTCGAGGAAAACCGACTCTGGAAACACCATATATTTT	.	TRBV7-8	.	TRBJ1-3
CASSQVGDTQYF	TGCGCCAGCAGCCAAGTCGGAGATACGCAGTATTTT	.	TRBV4-1	many	TRBJ2-3
CASSSRTSGGTQYF	TGTGCCAGCAGCTCGAGGACTAGCGGGGGGACCCAGTACTTC	TRBD2	TRBV11-3	many	TRBJ2-5
CASSFEGIRDSPLHF	TGTGCCAGCAGTTTCGAGGGAATCCGGGATTCACCCCTCCACTTT	.	TRBV27	many	TRBJ1-6
CASSFGGDEQFF	TGTGCCAGCAGCTTTGGGGGGGATGAGCAGTTCTTC	TRBD2	TRBV13	many	TRBJ2-1
CASSPTGPPEKLFF	TGTGCCAGCAGTCCTACGGGGCCACCCGAAAAACTGTTTTTT	.	TRBV6-2/TRBV6-3	many	TRBJ1-4
CASSTDRADYTF	TGTGCCAGTAGTACGGACAGGGCGGACTACACCTTC	TRBD1	TRBV19	few	TRBJ1-2
CASSLRGLAEITDTQYF	TGTGCCAGCAGTTTACGGGGACTAGCGGAGATCACAGATACGCAGTATTTT	TRBD2	TRBV27	many	TRBJ2-3
CSSSRGQEAFF	TGCAGCTCGAGCAGGGGGCAGGAAGCTTTCTTT	TRBD1	TRBV29-1	many	TRBJ1-1
CASSQEGSGTQYF	TGTGCCAGCAGCCAAGAAGGGTCGGGGACCCAGTACTTC	.	TRBV3-1	many	TRBJ2-5
CASGIQGGQETQYF	TGTGCTAGTGGTATACAGGGAGGGCAAGAGACCCAGTACTTC	.	TRBV12-5	many	TRBJ2-5
CASSRDRDVKGYTF	TGTGCCAGCAGCCGCGACAGGGATGTCAAAGGCTACACCTTC	TRBD1	TRBV7-9	many	TRBJ1-2
CASSLVLVGSSYEQYF	TGTGCCAGCAGCTTAGTTCTGGTGGGGAGCTCCTACGAGCAGTACTTC	.	TRBV7-2	.	TRBJ2-7
CASSFRPDYTDTQYF	TGTGCCAGCAGCTTCCGCCCCGATTACACAGATACGCAGTATTTT	.	TRBV7-9	many	TRBJ2-3
CASSPDLPYEQYF	TGTGCCAGCAGTCCGGACCTACCGTACGAGCAGTACTTC	.	TRBV12-3/TRBV12-4	few	TRBJ2-7
CASRRTRGDVPGNTIYF	TGCGCCAGCAGAAGGACCAGGGGAGATGTTCCTGGAAACACCATATATTTT	.	TRBV5-1	few	TRBJ1-3
CASSQGRGLTEAFF	TGTGCCAGCAGTCAGGGCCGGGGGCTCACTGAAGCTTTCTTT	.	TRBV6-1	.	TRBJ1-1
CASSRTGTSNQPQHF	TGTGCCAGCAGCAGAACAGGGACTAGCAATCAGCCCCAGCATTTT	.	TRBV6-1	many	TRBJ1-5
CASRLSLGGITEAFF	TGTGCCAGCAGGCTATCCCTGGGGGGAATCACTGAAGCTTTCTTT	.	TRBV7-9	many	TRBJ1-1
CSAPGLAGGPQETQYF	TGCAGTGCTCCGGGACTAGCGGGGGGACCTCAAGAGACCCAGTACTTC	TRBD2	TRBV20-1	few	TRBJ2-5
CASSPGASANYGYTF	TGCGCCAGCAGCCCAGGGGCCTCCGCCAACTATGGCTACACCTTC	.	TRBV4-1	.	TRBJ1-2
CSAREPMSGDYNEQFF	TGCAGTGCTAGAGAGCCCATGAGCGGGGACTACAATGAGCAGTTCTTC	TRBD2	TRBV20-1	many	TRBJ2-1
CAISEDSGSLFGDNEQFF	TGTGCCATCAGTGAGGATAGCGGGAGTTTATTCGGGGACAATGAGCAGTTCTTC	TRBD2	TRBV10-3	many	TRBJ2-1
CASSLGPGGTQPQHF	TGTGCCAGCAGCTTAGGTCCAGGGGGGACTCAGCCCCAGCATTTT	TRBD1	TRBV7-6	.	TRBJ1-5
CASSWGEEETQYF	TGTGCCAGCAGCTGGGGGGAGGAGGAGACCCAGTACTTC	.	TRBV7-8	many	TRBJ2-5
CASSLGDNRGFHYEQYF	TGTGCCAGCAGCTTGGGTGATAACAGGGGATTTCACTACGAGCAGTACTTC	TRBD1	TRBV7-3	.	TRBJ2-7
CSARDRRFNQPQHF	TGCAGTGCTAGAGATCGAAGATTCAATCAGCCCCAGCATTTT	.	TRBV20-1	many	TRBJ1-5
CASSGTGYQPQHF	TGTGCCAGCAGTGGCACAGGGTACCAGCCCCAGCATTTT	.	TRBV6-1	many	TRBJ1-5
CASRQGLAGGYEQYF	TGTGCCAGCAGACAAGGACTAGCGGGAGGTTACGAGCAGTACTTC	TRBD2	TRBV6-1	many	TRBJ2-7